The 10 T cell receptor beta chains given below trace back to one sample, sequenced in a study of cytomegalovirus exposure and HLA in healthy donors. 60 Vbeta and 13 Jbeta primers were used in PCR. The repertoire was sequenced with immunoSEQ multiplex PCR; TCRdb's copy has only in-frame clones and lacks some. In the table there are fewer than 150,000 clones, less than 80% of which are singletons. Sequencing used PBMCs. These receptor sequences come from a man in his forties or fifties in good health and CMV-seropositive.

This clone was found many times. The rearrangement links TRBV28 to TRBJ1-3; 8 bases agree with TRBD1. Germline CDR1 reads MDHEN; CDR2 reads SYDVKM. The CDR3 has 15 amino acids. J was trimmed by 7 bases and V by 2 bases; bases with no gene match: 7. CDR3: CASSLLGQGGNTIYF. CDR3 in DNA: TGTGCCAGCAGTTTACTTGGACAGGGTGGGAACACCATATATTTT.

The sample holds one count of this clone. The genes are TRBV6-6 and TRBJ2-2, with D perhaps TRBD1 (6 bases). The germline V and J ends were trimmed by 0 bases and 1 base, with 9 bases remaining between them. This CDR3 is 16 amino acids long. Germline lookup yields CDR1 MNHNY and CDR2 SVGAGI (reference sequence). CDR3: CASSYSGTQNTGELFF. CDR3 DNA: TGTGCCAGCAGTTACTCTGGGACACAGAACACCGGGGAGCTGTTTTTT.

In DNA, the CDR3 is TGTGCCAGTAGTATGCACGGACTCGTCGCCGGGGAGCTGTTTTTT. Protein sequence: CASSMHGLVAGELFF. This chain links TRBV19 with TRBJ2-2; D is possibly TRBD2 (5 bases). The V gene's germline CDR1 is LNHDA and CDR2 SQIVND (reference sequence). The CDR3 has 15 amino acids. V shed 3 bases and J shed 6 bases, with 14 bases lying between them.

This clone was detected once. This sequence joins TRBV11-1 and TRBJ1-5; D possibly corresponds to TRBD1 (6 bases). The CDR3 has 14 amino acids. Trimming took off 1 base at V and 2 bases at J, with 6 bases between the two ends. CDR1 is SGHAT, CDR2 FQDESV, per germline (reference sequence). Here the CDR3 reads CASSLDRGNQPQHF. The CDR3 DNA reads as TGTGCCAGCAGCTTAGACAGGGGCAATCAGCCCCAGCATTTT.

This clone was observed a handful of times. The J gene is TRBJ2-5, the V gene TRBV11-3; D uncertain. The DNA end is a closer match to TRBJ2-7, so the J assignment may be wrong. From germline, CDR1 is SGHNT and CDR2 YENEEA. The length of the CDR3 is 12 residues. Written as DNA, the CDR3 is TGTGCCAGCAGCTTAGATAGACACGAGCAGTACTTC. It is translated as CASSLDRHEQYF.

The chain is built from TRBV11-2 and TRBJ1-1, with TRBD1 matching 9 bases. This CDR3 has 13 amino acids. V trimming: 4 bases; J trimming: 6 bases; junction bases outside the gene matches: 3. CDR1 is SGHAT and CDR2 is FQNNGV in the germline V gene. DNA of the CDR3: TGTGCCAGCAGCTCCGACAGGGGGGCTGAAGCTTTCTTT. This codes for CASSSDRGAEAFF.

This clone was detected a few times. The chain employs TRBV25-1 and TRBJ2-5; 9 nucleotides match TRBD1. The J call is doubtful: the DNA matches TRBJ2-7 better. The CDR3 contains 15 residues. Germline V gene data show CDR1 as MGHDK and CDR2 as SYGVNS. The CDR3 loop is CASSDEGQGAYEQYF. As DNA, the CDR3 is TGTGCCAGCAGTGACGAGGGACAGGGCGCCTACGAGCAGTACTTC.

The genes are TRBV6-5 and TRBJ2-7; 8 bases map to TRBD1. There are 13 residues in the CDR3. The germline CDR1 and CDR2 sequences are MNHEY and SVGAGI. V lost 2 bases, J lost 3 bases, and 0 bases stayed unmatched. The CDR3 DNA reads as TGTGCCAGCAGTTACACAGGGGGCTACGAGCAGTACTTC. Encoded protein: CASSYTGGYEQYF.

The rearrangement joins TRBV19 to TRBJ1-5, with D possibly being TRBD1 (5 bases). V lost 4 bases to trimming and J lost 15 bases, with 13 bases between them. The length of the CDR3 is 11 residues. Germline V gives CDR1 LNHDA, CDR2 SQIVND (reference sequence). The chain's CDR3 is CASSTDGGVHF. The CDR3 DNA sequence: TGTGCCAGTAGTACTGACGGAGGGGTGCATTTT.

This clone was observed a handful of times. The CDR3 loop reads CASRVDLAGRYEQYF. The CDR3 DNA reads as TGTGCCAGCAGGGTCGATCTAGCGGGCCGCTACGAGCAGTACTTC. This sequence joins TRBV25-1 and TRBJ2-7; 8 nucleotides agree with TRBD2. The CDR3 spans 15 residues. V lost 6 bases and J lost 3; bases outside the gene matches: 10. Germline-derived CDR1 and CDR2 are MGHDK and SYGVNS.